The source of this T cell receptor beta chain is a study of T-cell memory formation after mild COVID-19. Using its own MiXCR run on the 5' RACE reads, TCRdb lists one record per CDR3 protein. The table lists about 38,000 distinct CDR3 sequences, roughly an eighth of them singletons. This clonotype was picked up many times. CDR3 length equals 15 residues. The ends lost 4 bases at V and 10 bases at J; junction bases unmatched: 7. The germline V gene encodes CDR1 SGHRS and CDR2 YFSETQ. Sequenced sample: PBMCs or a T cell subset sorted from them (not recorded which). V is TRBV5-1 and J is TRBJ2-1; 14 nucleotides agree with TRBD2. This sequence originates from a man aged 18 to 29 who had mild COVID-19 (a few samples of this study predate the infection). Cell type and time point are not known. In DNA, the CDR3 is TGCGCCAGCAGCCAGGGACTAGCGGGGGAGGGGGAGCAGTTCTTC. It translates to CASSQGLAGEGEQFF.